Following are 30 T cell receptor beta chains from one sample sequenced in a study of blood T cell repertoires in COVID-19. Profiling relied on immunoSEQ multiplex PCR, and the TCRdb table lists in-frame clones only, not all of them. The sample includes about 230,000 clones, over 85% of them seen just once. Specimen: PBMCs or T cells enriched from blood (not recorded which). These receptors originate from a woman aged 25 to 39 with acute COVID-19.

This clone was counted once. This rearrangement joins TRBV5-4 to TRBJ2-3; TRBD2 might be the D (7 bases). The ends were cut back, 4 bases at V and 3 bases at J, with 15 bases in the middle. This CDR3 has 15 residues. Germline CDR1 SGHNT, CDR2 YYREEE (reference sequence). In DNA form, the CDR3 reads TGTGCCAGCAGCCCAACAGCGGGGACAACAGATACGCAGTATTTT. Its translation is CASSPTAGTTDTQYF.

The J gene is TRBJ1-5, the V gene TRBV3-1 (or the pseudogene TRBV3-2); tentatively, D is TRBD1 (6 bases). The germline V and J ends were trimmed by 3 bases and 9 bases, with 12 bases remaining between them. This CDR3 is 13 amino acids long. Germline CDR1 and CDR2: LGHDT and YNNKEL (reference sequence). The CDR3 region has the DNA TGTGCCAGCAGCCAGACAGGCTCGCGGCCCCAGCATTTT. It codes for CASSQTGSRPQHF.

A single count supports this clone. The chain is built from TRBV28 and TRBJ1-1; a weak D match, TRBD1 (6 bases). The CDR3 has 14 amino acids. Deletions cut 7 bases from V and 2 bases from J, with 14 bases between. Germline CDR1 is MDHEN and CDR2 is SYDVKM. CDR3 nucleotides: TGTGCCAGCAACAGGGAGGGAATTAACACTGAAGCTTTCTTT. It translates to CASNREGINTEAFF.

V usage is TRBV28 and J usage is TRBJ2-7; 8 bases map to TRBD1. CDR3 length: 14 amino acids. V was pared by 9 bases and J by 2 bases, with 9 bases of the junction left unmatched. In germline, CDR1 is MDHEN, CDR2 SYDVKM. The CDR3 loop reads CASSPTGGAYEQYF. The CDR3 DNA reads TGTGCCAGTAGCCCTACAGGGGGAGCCTACGAGCAGTACTTC.

The rearrangement links TRBV10-2 to TRBJ1-6; perhaps TRBD1 as D (6 bases). The germline gives CDR1 WSHSY, CDR2 SAAADI. V lost 7 bases and J lost 0, with 7 bases in between. The CDR3 runs to 14 residues. DNA for the CDR3: TGCGCCAGCAAGGACAGCTCCTATAATTCACCCCTCCACTTT. Translated, it gives CASKDSSYNSPLHF.

The chain couples TRBV7-2 to TRBJ1-2; 7 nucleotides agree with TRBD1. CDR1 and CDR2 (germline): SGHTA, FQGNSA. V was clipped by 3 bases and J by 7 bases; unmatched bases: 5. This CDR3 has 13 residues. The CDR3 coding sequence is TGTGCCAGCAGCTTTAAGACAGGGTTTGGCTACACCTTC. This codes for CASSFKTGFGYTF.

The rearrangement uses TRBV5-1 and TRBJ2-2; D is unresolved. The CDR3 has 14 amino acids. Germline V gene data show CDR1 as SGHRS and CDR2 as YFSETQ. V lost 6 bases, J lost 0 bases, and 9 bases lay in between. The DNA for the CDR3 is TGCGCCAGCACCGGCGGATCGAACACCGGGGAGCTGTTTTTT. This sequence encodes CASTGGSNTGELFF.

The CDR3 spells CASSWTGRNTEAFF. The CDR3 region has the DNA TGTGCCAGCAGTTGGACAGGGAGGAACACTGAAGCTTTCTTT. The rearrangement uses TRBV25-1 and TRBJ1-1, with 8 bases matching TRBD1. The CDR3 runs 14 residues. Germline V gives CDR1 MGHDK, CDR2 SYGVNS. With V trimmed by 5 bases and J by 1 base, 3 bases remained unmatched.

This clone showed up just once. This chain links TRBV29-1 with TRBJ1-2; D is uncertain. The CDR3 is 11 residues long. Germline lookup yields CDR1 SQVTM and CDR2 ANQGSEA. V was clipped by 6 bases and J by 3 bases, with 8 bases between them. The CDR3 here is CSVGADYGYTF. CDR3 DNA sequence: TGCAGCGTAGGAGCGGACTATGGCTACACCTTC.

This clone appeared once. This chain connects TRBV7-2 to TRBJ2-7; 8 bases align to TRBD2. This CDR3 has 14 amino acids. After removal of 3 bases from V and 0 bases from J, the junction contained 1 base not matched to a gene. Germline V lookup: CDR1 SGHTA, CDR2 FQGNSA. CDR3 DNA: TGTGCCAGCAGCTTCGGGAGGGACTCCTACGAGCAGTACTTC. It codes for CASSFGRDSYEQYF.

The chain couples TRBV6-2 or TRBV6-3 to TRBJ1-5, with a possible D match to TRBD1 (6 bases). CDR3 length: 13 residues. Between the trimmed V and J ends, which lost 6 bases and 6 bases, there was a span of 12 bases. The germline V gene encodes CDR1 MNHEY and CDR2 SVGEGT. The CDR3: CASSRQVSQPQHF. The DNA of the CDR3 is TGTGCCAGCAGCCGACAGGTTTCTCAGCCCCAGCATTTT.

The rearrangement uses TRBV30 and TRBJ1-2, with 7 bases matching TRBD1. The CDR3 length is 15 residues. The junction had 11 bases not matched to a gene; V was cut back by 4 bases and J by 3 bases. Germline lookup yields CDR1 GTSNPN and CDR2 SVGIG (reference sequence). CDR3 sequence reads: CAWTRQGNMDYGYTF. The CDR3 region has the DNA TGTGCCTGGACCCGACAGGGAAATATGGACTATGGCTACACCTTC.

V gene TRBV6-5 combines with J gene TRBJ1-5; perhaps TRBD1 as D (6 bases). V gave up 7 bases and J gave up 5 bases, with 18 bases separating them. Germline loops: CDR1 MNHEY, CDR2 SVGAGI. The CDR3 consists of 15 residues. The chain's CDR3 is CASTPLGGGDQPQHF. CDR3 DNA: TGTGCCAGCACTCCGTTAGGGGGGGGCGATCAGCCCCAGCATTTT.

In its sample, this clone was seen once. The chain has TRBV19 and TRBJ1-5; D remains ambiguous. V lost 7 bases to trimming and J lost 1 base, with 11 bases between them. Germline CDR1 reads LNHDA; CDR2 reads SQIVND (reference sequence). CDR3 length equals 14 residues. The CDR3 DNA reads as TGTGCCAGTACGCATCCGGGAAGCAATCAGCCCCAGCATTTT. This gives the protein CASTHPGSNQPQHF.

To note about this clone: The same CDR3 can be traced to other DNA sequences in this sample. V is TRBV18 and J is TRBJ1-1; D may be TRBD1 (5 bases). The V gene's germline CDR1 is KGHSH and CDR2 LQKENI. The CDR3 length is 14 residues. Between the trimmed V and J ends, which lost 3 bases and 4 bases, there was a span of 12 bases. DNA for the CDR3: TGTGCCAGCTCACCTTCCGGGAGGGGCACTGAAGCTTTCTTT. It is translated as CASSPSGRGTEAFF.

The chain couples TRBV7-8 to TRBJ1-4; possible D gene TRBD1, 6 bases. The CDR3 is 14 residues long. Germline V gives CDR1 SGHVS, CDR2 FQNEAQ. With 5 bases removed from V and 6 bases from J, the gap between germline ends came to 13 bases. The CDR3 sequence: CASSRGQAYEKLFF. The CDR3 DNA reads TGTGCCAGCAGCCGGGGGCAGGCCTATGAAAAACTGTTTTTT. The full variable domain, rest sourced from reference TRBV7-8 and TRBJ1-4, is GAGVSQSPRYKVAKRGQDVALRCDPISGHVSLFWYQQALGQGPEFLTYFQNEAQLDKSGLPSDRFFAERPEGSVSTLKIQRTQQEDSAVYLCASSRGQAYEKLFFGSGTQLSVL.

The J gene is TRBJ1-1, the V gene TRBV7-2; D perhaps matches TRBD1 (6 bases). This CDR3 comprises 14 residues. Germline V CDR1 and CDR2: SGHTA, FQGNSA. The V end was cut by 1 base, the J end by 2 bases, with 8 bases between. In DNA form, the CDR3 reads TGTGCCAGCAGCTTAGAAGGGGGAAACACTGAAGCTTTCTTT. Translation: CASSLEGGNTEAFF.

The genes are TRBV19 and TRBJ1-5; D is ambiguous. CDR1 and CDR2 from the germline V gene are LNHDA and SQIVND (reference sequence). The length of the CDR3 is 14 residues. Trimming pared 6 bases from V and 1 base from J, leaving 10 bases between. CDR3 DNA sequence: TGTGCCAGTAGGCCCGCGGTAAGCAATCAGCCCCAGCATTTT. This gives the protein CASRPAVSNQPQHF.

This chain joins TRBV18 and TRBJ2-2, with D hard to call. V dropped 8 bases and J dropped 4 bases, with 20 bases sitting between them. This CDR3 comprises 16 residues. Per the germline V gene, CDR1 is KGHSH and CDR2 is LQKENI. CDR3 residues: CASPLRGASSTGELFF. In DNA form, the CDR3 reads TGTGCCAGCCCCCTGAGAGGCGCGTCGAGCACCGGGGAGCTGTTTTTT. The variable domain in full, completed from reference TRBV18 and TRBJ2-2, reads NAGVMQNPRHLVRRRGQEARLRCSPMKGHSHVYWYRQLPEEGLKFMVYLQKENIIDESGMPKERFSAEFPKEGPSILRIQQVVRGDSAAYFCASPLRGASSTGELFFGEGSRLTVL.

The rearrangement joins TRBV7-3 to TRBJ2-6; maybe TRBD2 (5 bases). The CDR3 is 15 residues long. Between the trimmed V and J ends, which lost 6 bases and 2 bases, there was a span of 11 bases. The germline CDR1 and CDR2 sequences are SGHTA and FQGTGA. DNA for the CDR3: TGTGCCAGCAGTTCCGACGGGGCTGGGGCCAACGTCCTGACTTTC. This encodes CASSSDGAGANVLTF.

The chain carries TRBV7-2 and TRBJ1-2; D might be TRBD1 (5 bases). The V end lost 1 base, the J end lost 2 bases, and 17 bases lay between the germline ends. Germline V gives CDR1 SGHTA, CDR2 FQGNSA. CDR3 length equals 17 residues. CDR3 nucleotides: TGTGCCAGCAGCTTAGAGGTCTTGGCAGGGATCAACTATGGCTACACCTTC. It codes for CASSLEVLAGINYGYTF. Looking up the rest from reference TRBV7-2 and TRBJ1-2 gives the full variable domain: GAGVSQSPSNKVTEKGKDVELRCDPISGHTALYWYRQSLGQGLEFLIYFQGNSAPDKSGLPSDRFSAERTGGSVSTLTIQRTQQEDSAVYLCASSLEVLAGINYGYTFGSGTRLTVV.

The chain recombines TRBV7-8 with TRBJ1-1, with D unresolved. The CDR3 length is 14 residues. Germline V gene data show CDR1 as SGHVS and CDR2 as FQNEAQ. Trimming took off 6 bases at V and 0 bases at J, with 11 bases between the two ends. This CDR3 is CASSFTVMNTEAFF. For the CDR3, the DNA is TGTGCCAGCAGTTTTACAGTGATGAACACTGAAGCTTTCTTT.

The chain's CDR3 is CATKTSGAIDTQYF. The CDR3 nucleotides are TGCGCCACCAAGACTAGCGGGGCCATAGATACGCAGTATTTT. The chain recombines TRBV5-1 with TRBJ2-3; TRBD2 matches at 11 bases. Germline CDR1 SGHRS, CDR2 YFSETQ. After removal of 9 bases from V and 5 bases from J, the junction contained 8 bases not matched to a gene. The CDR3 has 14 amino acids. The whole variable domain, filled in from reference TRBV5-1 and TRBJ2-3, reads KAGVTQTPRYLIKTRGQQVTLSCSPISGHRSVSWYQQTPGQGLQFLFEYFSETQRNKGNFPGRFSGRQFSNSRSEMNVSTLELGDSALYLCATKTSGAIDTQYFGPGTRLTVL.

The V call is TRBV6-2 or TRBV6-3, the J call TRBJ2-7, with D unresolved. The length of the CDR3 is 15 residues. Germline CDR1 is MNHEY and CDR2 is SVGEGT. Trimming cost V 3 bases and J 0 bases, with 12 bases left between them. CDR3 residues: CASSYLAPNSYEQYF. The CDR3 coding sequence is TGTGCCAGCAGTTATCTGGCTCCCAACTCCTACGAGCAGTACTTC.

The chain joins TRBV5-1 to TRBJ1-1, with D maybe TRBD1 (6 bases). Per the germline V gene, CDR1 is SGHRS and CDR2 is YFSETQ. The CDR3 length is 16 residues. Trimming pared 4 bases from V and 4 bases from J, leaving 20 bases between. CDR3 sequence (DNA): TGCGCCAGCAGCGAAAGCCTAATTCAGGGGATCACTGAAGCTTTCTTT. As protein: CASSESLIQGITEAFF.

In this sample, this clone turned up once. The chain combines TRBV3-1 (or the pseudogene TRBV3-2) with TRBJ1-1, with 7 bases identical to TRBD1. V gave up 4 bases and J gave up 7 bases; unmatched junction bases: 6. The CDR3 sequence is 13 residues long. From germline, CDR1 is LGHDT and CDR2 YNNKEL (reference sequence). The CDR3 DNA follows: TGTGCCAGCAGCCGTGACAGGGACAGTGAAGCTTTCTTT. It encodes CASSRDRDSEAFF.

This clone was counted only a few times. The chain is built from TRBV2 and TRBJ1-5, with D possibly being TRBD1 (5 bases). Deletions cut 5 bases from V and 5 bases from J, with 16 bases between. Germline V gene lookup returns CDR1 SNHLY and CDR2 FYNNEI. CDR3 length equals 15 residues. CDR3 in DNA: TGTGCCAGCAGTACTTCAGGGCAAAGTGATCAGCCCCAGCATTTT. This encodes CASSTSGQSDQPQHF.

The rearrangement joins TRBV7-9 to TRBJ2-1; a weak D match, TRBD1 (6 bases). V dropped 4 bases and J dropped 0 bases, with 13 bases sitting between them. The CDR3 is 16 residues long. Germline values: CDR1 SEHNR, CDR2 FQNEAQ (reference sequence). CDR3 nucleotide sequence: TGTGCCAGCAGCTCTCGGACAGAGAGCTCCTACAATGAGCAGTTCTTC. As protein: CASSSRTESSYNEQFF.

This chain links TRBV11-2 with TRBJ2-5; D gene uncertain. The CDR3 is made up of 15 amino acids. Germline V lookup: CDR1 SGHAT, CDR2 FQNNGV. The germline V and J ends were trimmed by 1 base and 1 base, with 10 bases remaining between them. This CDR3 reads CASSLGGRIQETQYF. CDR3 in DNA: TGTGCCAGCAGCTTAGGAGGAAGAATCCAAGAGACCCAGTACTTC.

V is TRBV30 and J is TRBJ1-4; maybe TRBD1 (5 bases). Germline assignment: CDR1 GTSNPN and CDR2 SVGIG (reference sequence). This CDR3 region has 14 residues. Trimming stripped 6 bases from V and 4 bases from J, with 15 bases between. The CDR3 loop reads CACAPTARNEKLFF. CDR3 nucleotide sequence: TGTGCCTGCGCCCCGACAGCCCGTAATGAAAAACTGTTTTTT.